The present TCR beta chain was sequenced within a study of cytomegalovirus exposure and HLA in healthy donors. Whole-study findings and limits: Highly shared sequence variants in one cluster were likely a sequencing artifact. It was assumed in the presence/absence analyses that sequencing depth was roughly uniform across donors. Analyzed later, association rates of TCRs varied across HLA loci, with DRB1 most and HLA-C fewest. In a later analysis, at a false discovery rate of 0.05, 16,951 TCR beta sequences matched HLA alleles.

The PCR ran on 60 Vbeta and 13 Jbeta primers. Some clones are missing from TCRdb's copy, which holds only in-frame ones; the method was immunoSEQ multiplex PCR. Among around 120,000 clones listed, 80% were seen once. A remark on this clone: Its cognate antigen is unknown.

The specimen sequenced was PBMCs. The sequence was obtained from a female donor in good health and CMV-seropositive.

The CDR3 region is CASSFGQGSGANVLTF. The CDR3 bases are TGTGCCAGCAGCTTCGGACAGGGTTCTGGGGCCAACGTCCTGACTTTC. The chain joins TRBV11-1 to TRBJ2-6; 8 positions agree with TRBD1. Germline trimming cut 3 bases from V and 1 base from J; bases unmatched to any gene: 2. Germline-derived CDR1 and CDR2 are SGHAT and FQDESV (reference sequence). The CDR3 loop spans 16 amino acids.